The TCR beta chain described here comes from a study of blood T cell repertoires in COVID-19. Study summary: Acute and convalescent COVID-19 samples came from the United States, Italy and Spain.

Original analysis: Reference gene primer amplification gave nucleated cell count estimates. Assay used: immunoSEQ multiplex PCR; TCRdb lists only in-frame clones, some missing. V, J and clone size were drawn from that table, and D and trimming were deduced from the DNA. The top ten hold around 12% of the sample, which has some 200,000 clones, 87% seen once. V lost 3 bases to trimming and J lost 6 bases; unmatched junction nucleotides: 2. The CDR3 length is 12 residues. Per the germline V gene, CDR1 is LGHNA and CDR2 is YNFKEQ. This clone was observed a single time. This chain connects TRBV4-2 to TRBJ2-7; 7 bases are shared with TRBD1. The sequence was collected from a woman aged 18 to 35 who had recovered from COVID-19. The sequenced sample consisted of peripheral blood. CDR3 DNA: TGTGCCAGCAGCCAGACAGGGTTCGAGCAGTACTTC. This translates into CASSQTGFEQYF.